This T cell receptor beta chain was identified in a study of PD-1 blockade in classical Hodgkin lymphoma. Study findings and constraints: With CD4+ cells, TCR diversity rose significantly by C4D1, but not with CD8+ cells.

The table came from immunoSEQ multiplex PCR; TCRdb's copy has only in-frame clones and leaves some out. The sample lists 23,000 or so clones, roughly 77% occurring once. Note on this clone: The antigen remains undetermined.

Time point in this sample: cycle 4 day 1 (C4D1), after 6 weeks of nivolumab. Every patient experienced relapse after autologous stem cell transplantation, and brentuximab vedotin exposure varied. Patients reached a best response of complete response, partial response or progressive disease. This receptor was obtained from a human donor with classical Hodgkin lymphoma. This material consisted of peripheral blood mononuclear cells (PBMCs), taken before the fourth cycle of nivolumab.

The CDR3 DNA sequence: TGTGCCAGTAACAGGGTTAACTATGGCTACACCTTC. The encoded protein is CASNRVNYGYTF. The rearrangement joins TRBV19 to TRBJ1-2, with D possibly matching TRBD1 (6 bases). This CDR3 spans 12 amino acids. Trimming took 7 bases from V and 1 from J, leaving 7 bases between them. Germline V CDR1 and CDR2: LNHDA, SQIVND (reference sequence).